The count of the clone carrying this T cell receptor beta chain is one. In the original processing: Amplification with reference gene primers provided the estimates of nucleated cell counts. Sequenced by immunoSEQ multiplex PCR; TCRdb stores in-frame clones only, minus some. V and J calls and clone size are given by that table; D and trimming were obtained from the DNA. The profile shows fewer than 250,000 clones, around 82% of them singletons. The sample originates from a study of blood T cell repertoires in COVID-19. About the study: The samples span acute and convalescent COVID-19 from the United States, Italy and Spain. Sources were T cells, B-cell-depleted T cells, or PBMCs; the material itself was cDNA or gDNA.

The CDR3 contains 16 residues. Germline V lookup: CDR1 MNHEY, CDR2 SMNVEV (reference sequence). V was clipped by 2 bases and J by 8 bases, with 18 bases between them. What was sequenced was peripheral blood. This clonotype was obtained from a woman in her 70s with acute or convalescent COVID-19. V usage is TRBV27 and J usage is TRBJ1-4; possibly TRBD1 for D (6 bases). The CDR3 coding sequence is TGTGCCAGCAGTTTAAGGTTCATGGGACAAAACGAAAAACTGTTTTTT. Residues: CASSLRFMGQNEKLFF.